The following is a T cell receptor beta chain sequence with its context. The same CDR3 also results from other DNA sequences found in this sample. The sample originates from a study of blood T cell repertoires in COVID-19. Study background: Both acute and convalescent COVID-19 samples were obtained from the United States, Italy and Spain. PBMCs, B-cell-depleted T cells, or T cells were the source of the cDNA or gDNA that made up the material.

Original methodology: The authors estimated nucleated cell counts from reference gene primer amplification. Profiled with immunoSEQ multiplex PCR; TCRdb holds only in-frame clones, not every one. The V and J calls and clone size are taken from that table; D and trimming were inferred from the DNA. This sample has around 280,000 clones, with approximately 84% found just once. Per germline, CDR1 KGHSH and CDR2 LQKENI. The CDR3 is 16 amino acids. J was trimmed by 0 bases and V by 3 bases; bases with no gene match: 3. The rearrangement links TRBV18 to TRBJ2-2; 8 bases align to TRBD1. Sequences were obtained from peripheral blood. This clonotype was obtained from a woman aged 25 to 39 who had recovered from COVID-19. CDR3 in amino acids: CASSPRTGSNTGELFF. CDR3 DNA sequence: TGTGCCAGCTCACCCAGGACAGGGTCGAACACCGGGGAGCTGTTTTTT. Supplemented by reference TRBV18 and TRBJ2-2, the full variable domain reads NAGVMQNPRHLVRRRGQEARLRCSPMKGHSHVYWYRQLPEEGLKFMVYLQKENIIDESGMPKERFSAEFPKEGPSILRIQQVVRGDSAAYFCASSPRTGSNTGELFFGEGSRLTVL.